This entry lists 21 T cell receptor beta chains sequenced from one sample in a study of T cell responses to AZD1222 COVID-19 vaccine. The assay was immunoSEQ multiplex PCR, and TCRdb's table has in-frame clones only and misses some. The sample yields about 86,000 clones, 88% seen once. The sequencing used peripheral blood, collected on day 0 of MenACWY control vaccination. Receptors were obtained from an adult in good health.

This chain connects TRBV30 to TRBJ2-7; 7 nucleotides agree with TRBD2. Germline CDR1 GTSNPN, CDR2 SVGIG (reference sequence). After removal of 2 bases from V and 5 bases from J, the junction contained 9 bases not matched to a gene. The CDR3 is 14 residues long. CDR3 sequence reads: CAWSWFSGPNEQYF. The CDR3 DNA sequence: TGTGCCTGGAGTTGGTTTAGCGGGCCTAACGAGCAGTACTTC.

J is TRBJ2-6 and V is TRBV30; the D is unclear. CDR1 GTSNPN and CDR2 SVGIG come from the germline V gene (reference sequence). The V and J ends lost 3 bases and 0 bases respectively, with 9 bases between them. The CDR3 runs to 15 residues. CDR3 in amino acids: CAWRSKFSGANVLTF. The CDR3 DNA follows: TGTGCCTGGAGATCTAAGTTCTCTGGGGCCAACGTCCTGACTTTC.

V is TRBV7-2 and J is TRBJ1-2; D perhaps matches TRBD1 (5 bases). This CDR3 has 17 residues. Germline loops: CDR1 SGHTA, CDR2 FQGNSA. Trimming removed 2 bases at V and 8 bases at J, with 24 bases between. This CDR3 is CASSLNSGGREISGYTF. In DNA, the CDR3 is TGTGCCAGCAGCTTAAACTCGGGCGGCAGGGAAATTAGCGGCTACACCTTC.

With regard to this clone: The final CDR3 position lacks the conserved phenylalanine or tryptophan, pointing to a likely read error. The limits of the CDR3 on the DNA are not certain, so only TCRdb's listed CDR3 is given. The chain employs TRBV7-3 and TRBJ2-7; the table's D call TRBD1 went unverified against the DNA. The CDR3 extends over 9 residues, inclusive of both ends. Germline lookup yields CDR1 SGHTA and CDR2 FQGTGA. This CDR3 is CASSSGQGY.

This clone showed up just a few times. The chain uses TRBV2 and TRBJ1-2; D ambiguous. Germline V lookup: CDR1 SNHLY, CDR2 FYNNEI. V gave up 4 bases and J gave up 4 bases, with 10 bases separating them. The CDR3 length is 13 residues. The CDR3 here is CASSAGILYGYTF. CDR3 in DNA: TGTGCCAGCAGTGCTGGGATACTCTATGGCTACACCTTC.

The chain couples TRBV19 to TRBJ1-2, with a tentative D call TRBD1 (6 bases). The germline V gene has CDR1 LNHDA and CDR2 SQIVND (reference sequence). The CDR3 consists of 15 residues. Trimming took 6 bases from V and 8 from J, leaving 22 bases between them. Here the CDR3 DNA reads TGTGCCAGTAGCAAGGAACGGACAGCTTCCTTCGGCTACACCTTC. It codes for CASSKERTASFGYTF. Supplemented by reference TRBV19 and TRBJ1-2, the full variable domain reads DGGITQSPKYLFRKEGQNVTLSCEQNLNHDAMYWYRQDPGQGLRLIYYSQIVNDFQKGDIAEGYSVSREKKESFPLTVTSAQKNPTAFYLCASSKERTASFGYTFGSGTRLTVV.

This clone is a singleton in its sample. The rearrangement uses TRBV18 and TRBJ2-3; 9 bases align to TRBD2. The CDR3 contains 17 residues. J was trimmed by 2 bases and V by 2 bases; bases with no gene match: 8. Germline CDR1 and CDR2: KGHSH and LQKENI. The CDR3 is CASSPEVQRGDTDTQYF. For the CDR3, the DNA is TGTGCCAGCTCACCAGAGGTCCAGCGGGGGGACACAGATACGCAGTATTTT.

CDR3 region: CASSGPTGRVGDEQYF. CDR3 in DNA: TGTGCCAGCAGTGGACCAACAGGGAGAGTAGGGGACGAGCAGTACTTC. The chain uses TRBV6-1 and TRBJ2-7, with D maybe TRBD1 (6 bases). Germline V gene sequence: CDR1 MNHNS, CDR2 SASEGT. The CDR3 has 16 residues. V was pared by 4 bases and J by 5 bases, with 21 bases between.

V is TRBV5-1 and J is TRBJ1-3, with 9 bases identical to TRBD1. V trimming: 4 bases; J trimming: 4 bases; junction bases outside the gene matches: 12. Germline values: CDR1 SGHRS, CDR2 YFSETQ. This CDR3 has 17 amino acids. As DNA, the CDR3 is TGCGCCAGCAGCCCGAGTCCCGGGACAGGGTCAGGAAACACCATATATTTT. Its protein is CASSPSPGTGSGNTIYF.

This chain uses TRBV7-9 with TRBJ1-2; D ambiguous. The germline V gene encodes CDR1 SEHNR and CDR2 FQNEAQ (reference sequence). The V gene lost 1 base and the J gene lost 3 bases, with 15 bases spanning the gap. The CDR3 is made up of 16 amino acids. The CDR3 region is CASSLDVWAGDYGYTF. In DNA, the CDR3 is TGTGCCAGCAGCTTAGATGTGTGGGCCGGGGACTATGGCTACACCTTC.

The rearrangement joins TRBV14 to TRBJ1-4; TRBD1 matches 7 bases. Germline values: CDR1 SGHDN, CDR2 FVKESK. V trimming: 0 bases; J trimming: 8 bases; junction bases outside the gene matches: 9. The CDR3 has 16 amino acids. The CDR3 reads CASSQEYGRTGEKLFF. Here the CDR3 DNA reads TGTGCCAGCAGCCAAGAATATGGCAGGACAGGAGAAAAACTGTTTTTT. Filled out from reference TRBV14 and TRBJ1-4, the complete variable domain reads EAGVTQFPSHSVIEKGQTVTLRCDPISGHDNLYWYRRVMGKEIKFLLHFVKESKQDESGMPNNRFLAERTGGTYSTLKVQPAELEDSGVYFCASSQEYGRTGEKLFFGSGTQLSVL.

In this sample, this clone turned up once. The V and J genes are TRBV25-1 and TRBJ2-1; no firm D call. CDR3 length: 15 residues. The V end was cut by 1 base, the J end by 7 bases, with 14 bases between. CDR1 and CDR2 (germline): MGHDK, SYGVNS. As DNA, the CDR3 is TGTGCCAGCAGTGAATCGGTCTCGAGCCGGAATGAGCAGTTCTTC. As protein: CASSESVSSRNEQFF.

This clone was counted a single time. The V gene is TRBV24-1, the J gene TRBJ2-1; 11 positions match TRBD1. The CDR3 runs 15 residues. With 3 bases clipped from V and 7 bases from J, the junction kept 4 bases outside the gene matches. Looked up from germline, CDR1 is KGHDR and CDR2 is SFDVKD. The CDR3 is CATSDGTGGFNEQFF. As DNA, the CDR3 is TGTGCCACCAGTGATGGGACAGGGGGTTTTAATGAGCAGTTCTTC.

The rearrangement joins TRBV11-3 to TRBJ2-3; a possible D gene is TRBD2 (7 bases). CDR1 and CDR2 (germline): SGHNT, YENEEA. The CDR3 loop spans 15 amino acids. Deletions cut 5 bases from V and 6 bases from J, with 18 bases between. DNA of the CDR3: TGTGCCAGCAGCCGGGGCGGGGGCTTATCGGATACGCAGTATTTT. It specifies CASSRGGGLSDTQYF.

The chain links TRBV5-1 to TRBJ1-6, with D possibly TRBD1 on 5 matching bases. The CDR3 runs 15 residues. Looked up from germline, CDR1 is SGHRS and CDR2 is YFSETQ. V was shortened by 4 bases and J by 5 bases, with 13 bases between the two germline ends. CDR3 amino acids: CASSLDSVNNSPLHF. DNA of the CDR3: TGCGCCAGCAGCCTCGACAGTGTTAATAATTCACCCCTCCACTTT.

The chain recombines TRBV19 with TRBJ1-1; D might be TRBD1 (6 bases). The length of the CDR3 is 14 residues. Trimming took 6 bases from V and 1 from J, leaving 12 bases between them. Germline V CDR1 and CDR2: LNHDA, SQIVND (reference sequence). CDR3 region: CASRLQGSNTEAFF. The CDR3 DNA follows: TGTGCCAGTAGATTACAGGGTTCGAACACTGAAGCTTTCTTT.

V gene TRBV4-1 combines with J gene TRBJ2-5; 11 positions match TRBD2. V shed 0 bases, J shed 4 bases, and the junction held 7 bases outside the gene matches. In germline, CDR1 is MGHRA, CDR2 YSYEKL. The CDR3 runs to 17 residues. CDR3 sequence: CASSQDPGTSGIETQYF. The DNA for the CDR3 is TGCGCCAGCAGCCAAGACCCCGGGACTAGCGGAATAGAGACCCAGTACTTC.

The rearrangement uses TRBV28 and TRBJ2-1; 7 positions agree with TRBD2. Losses at the gene ends were 8 bases for V and 4 bases for J; bases not matched to a gene: 2. This CDR3 contains 12 residues. The germline V gene has CDR1 MDHEN and CDR2 SYDVKM. CDR3 in DNA: TGTGCCAGCCTAGCGGTATACAATGAGCAGTTCTTC. This encodes CASLAVYNEQFF.

This chain connects TRBV6-5 to TRBJ1-6; TRBD1 matches 7 bases. Germline values: CDR1 MNHEY, CDR2 SVGAGI. The CDR3 consists of 15 residues. V was clipped by 6 bases and J by 6 bases; unmatched bases: 8. CDR3 sequence (DNA): TGTGCCAGCAGGGGGACAGTATCTCCTAATTCACCCCTCCACTTT. Residues: CASRGTVSPNSPLHF.

This clone has just a few counts. This rearrangement joins TRBV5-1 to TRBJ1-2; TRBD1 matches at 7 bases. Germline CDR1 and CDR2: SGHRS and YFSETQ. The CDR3 is made up of 14 amino acids. Trimming cost V 0 bases and J 7 bases; bases outside gene matches: 6. CDR3 DNA sequence: TGCGCCAGCAGCTTGGATACAGGGGTGGGTGGCTACACCTTC. Its protein product is CASSLDTGVGGYTF.

The chain links TRBV3-1 (or the pseudogene TRBV3-2) to TRBJ2-1; possibly TRBD1 or TRBD2 for D (5 bases each). CDR1 is LGHDT and CDR2 is YNNKEL in the germline V gene (reference sequence). The CDR3 runs to 16 residues. The germline V and J ends were trimmed by 4 bases and 5 bases, with 18 bases remaining between them. CDR3 bases: TGTGCCAGCAGCCGACAGCCTGGGACCTTAGACAATGAGCAGTTCTTC. It codes for CASSRQPGTLDNEQFF.